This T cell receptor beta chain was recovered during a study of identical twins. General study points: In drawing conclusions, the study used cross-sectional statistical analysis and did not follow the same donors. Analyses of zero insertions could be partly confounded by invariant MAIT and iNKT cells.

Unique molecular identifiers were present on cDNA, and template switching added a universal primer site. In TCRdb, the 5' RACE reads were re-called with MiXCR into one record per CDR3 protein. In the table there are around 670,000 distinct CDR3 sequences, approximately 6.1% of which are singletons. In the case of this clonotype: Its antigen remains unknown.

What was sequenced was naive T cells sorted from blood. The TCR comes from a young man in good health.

The CDR3 DNA follows: TGTGCCAGCACCCCTTCTGGAGGCTCAGATACGCAGTATTTT. Translating gives CASTPSGGSDTQYF. The chain uses TRBV6-1 and TRBJ2-3, with D maybe TRBD2 (5 bases). CDR1 is MNHNS and CDR2 is SASEGT in the germline V gene. Deletions cut 7 bases from V and 4 bases from J, with 15 bases between. CDR3 size: 14 residues.